These T cell receptor beta chains were read from a single sample in a study of T cells in Graves' hyperthyroidism and ophthalmopathy. TCRdb reprocessed the multiplex PCR reads via MiXCR and lists one record per CDR3 protein. The table has roughly 350,000 distinct CDR3 sequences, 12% to 15% seen once; the top ten hold 30% to 40%. Sequencing was performed on blood. Every receptor here comes from a woman aged 40-49 years with Graves' ophthalmopathy. Both conserved end residues are part of each CDR3. A D gene is named only where the DNA matches it firmly. Rows may omit the clone size; those that give it use once, few, many or a size class.

TRBJ2-7 | TRBV3-1 | TRBD1 | NA | TGTGCCAGCAGCCAGGATGACCGGGACAGACCATTCTACGAGCAGTACTTC | CASSQDDRDRPFYEQYF
TRBJ2-5 | TRBV28 | NA | many | TGTGCCAGCAGTTTTGGTCCGCCAGGGGTGCCAGAGACCCAGTACTTC | CASSFGPPGVPETQYF
TRBJ1-3 | TRBV20-1 | NA | NA | TGCAGTGCTAGTGGGCCTGGAAACACCATATATTTT | CSASGPGNTIYF
TRBJ2-7 | TRBV2 | NA | many | TGTGCCAGCACACGACGAAGCTCTGGCAGCTTCTACGAGCAGTACTTC | CASTRRSSGSFYEQYF
TRBJ1-3 | TRBV2 | NA | NA | TGTGGATATATGGGGTCTGCTGGAAACACCATATATTTT | CGYMGSAGNTIYF
TRBJ1-5 | TRBV19 | NA | NA | TGTGCCAGTAGCTCGACCTCCAGGGAAGCGGGGTATCAGCCCCAGCATTTT | CASSSTSREAGYQPQHF
TRBJ2-7 | TRBV11-1 | TRBD2 | NA | TGTGCCAGCAGCTTAGGCCGGGGACTAGCGGGAGGGGAGCAGTACTTC | CASSLGRGLAGGEQYF
TRBJ2-1 | TRBV3-1 | TRBD2 | many | TGTGCCAGCAGCGAGGGACTAGCGGGAGTTGGGAATGAGCAGTTCTTC | CASSEGLAGVGNEQFF
TRBJ2-7 | TRBV5-4 | TRBD2 | NA | TGTGCCAGCAGCTTGGAAGGCGGGGGGCAATACGAGCAGTACTTC | CASSLEGGGQYEQYF
TRBJ2-2 | TRBV11-2 | TRBD1 | many | TGTGCCAGCAGGTTCCGGGACAGGGGAGGCACCGGGGAGCTGTTTTTT | CASRFRDRGGTGELFF
TRBJ1-1 | TRBV19 | NA | many | TGTGCCAGTAGTATAGTATGGCGGGCCTCAAACACTGAAGCTTTCTTT | CASSIVWRASNTEAFF
TRBJ2-5 | TRBV18 | TRBD2 | NA | TGTGCCAGCTCACCACTAAGTGGATCGGGTACTAGCGTCAGGAGGGAGACCCAGTACTTC | CASSPLSGSGTSVRRETQYF
TRBJ2-1 | TRBV2 | NA | many | TGTGCCAGCACCCTGACAGAGAGGAATGAGCAGTTCTTC | CASTLTERNEQFF
TRBJ2-3 | TRBV11-2 | TRBD2 | many | TGTGCCAGCAGAAACGGACTAGCGGGGGGGCATTTTGATACGCAGTATTTT | CASRNGLAGGHFDTQYF
TRBJ2-6 | TRBV20-1 | TRBD2 | NA | TGCAGTGCAAACACGTTGATAGCGGGATCTGGGGCCAACGTCCTGACTTTC | CSANTLIAGSGANVLTF
TRBJ1-6 | TRBV5-8 | NA | NA | TGTGCCAGCAGCCCCCCTCATGTGTTTAATTCACCCCTCCACTTT | CASSPPHVFNSPLHF
TRBJ2-5 | TRBV29-1 | NA | few | TGCAGTTCTTCACTGCTAATGGGAGAGACCCAGTACTTC | CSSSLLMGETQYF
TRBJ1-6 | TRBV6-6 | NA | few | TGTGCCAGCAGTTACCAAGGGACGTTTTCACCCCTCCACTTT | CASSYQGTFSPLHF
TRBJ1-1 | TRBV2 | NA | many | TGTGCCAGCACAGGAAGGGGGAACACTGAAGCTTTCTTT | CASTGRGNTEAFF
TRBJ2-1 | TRBV19 | NA | NA | TGTGCCAGTAGTCTTCGAACACAGTACAATGAGCAGTTCTTC | CASSLRTQYNEQFF
TRBJ2-5 | TRBV12-3/TRBV12-4 | NA | many | TGTGCCAGCAGTTTACGGCGGGTCCAAGAGACCCAGTACTTC | CASSLRRVQETQYF
TRBJ1-5 | TRBV6-6 | NA | once | TGTGCCAGCAGTTACTCACCCAGCAAGCGCCAGCATTTT | CASSYSPSKRQHF
TRBJ2-3 | TRBV29-1 | NA | many | TGCAGCGTTGTACCAAGCACAGATACGCAGTATTTT | CSVVPSTDTQYF
TRBJ2-1 | TRBV11-3 | NA | NA | TGTGCCAGCAGCTTAGTGTCCTTTCCCTACAATGAGCAGTTCTTC | CASSLVSFPYNEQFF
TRBJ2-7 | TRBV6-1 | TRBD2 | many | TGTGCCAGCAGTGCCAGCGGGAGAGGGTACGAGCAGTACTTC | CASSASGRGYEQYF
TRBJ1-1 | TRBV19 | NA | many | TGTGCCAGTAGTCCCCTTCGGGGAGGAGGCACTGAAGCTTTCTTT | CASSPLRGGGTEAFF
TRBJ1-5 | TRBV9 | NA | NA | TGTGCCAGCAGCGTAGATGGGGTCAATCAGCCCCAGCATTTT | CASSVDGVNQPQHF
TRBJ2-3 | TRBV24-1 | NA | few | TGTGCCACCAGTGATTTCGGTGGTGATACGCAGTATTTT | CATSDFGGDTQYF
TRBJ2-2 | TRBV19 | TRBD1 | few | TGTGCCAGTACCCCGTGGGACAGGGAAGAGCTGTTTTTT | CASTPWDREELFF
TRBJ1-6 | TRBV27 | NA | few | TGTGCCAGCAGTTTATCAGGAGTTAATTCACCCCTCCACTTT | CASSLSGVNSPLHF
TRBJ2-5 | TRBV25-1 | TRBD2 | many | TGTGCCAGCAGTCGTGGACTAGCGGGAGGGGAGACCCAGTACTTC | CASSRGLAGGETQYF
TRBJ2-5 | TRBV19 | NA | NA | TGTGCCAGTAGTATAGGCTCAGGGGCACCAGAGACCCAGTACTTC | CASSIGSGAPETQYF
TRBJ2-1 | TRBV3-1 | NA | few | TGTGCCAGCAGCCCCCGACGATCCTCCTACAATGAGCAGTTCTTC | CASSPRRSSYNEQFF
TRBJ2-7 | TRBV29-1 | NA | many | TGCAGCGTTGTTCGGGGTGGAGAGCAGTACTTC | CSVVRGGEQYF
TRBJ2-1 | TRBV10-3 | NA | few | TGTGCCATCAGTAACCGCTTAGGTGAGCAGTTCTTC | CAISNRLGEQFF
TRBJ2-7 | TRBV6-1 | TRBD1 | many | TGTGCCAGCAGCATTCCCTCCAGGACAGGGGGTTCCTACGAGCAGTACTTC | CASSIPSRTGGSYEQYF
TRBJ2-4 | TRBV27 | NA | NA | TGTGCCACCCGGATCCCGAGGGCCAAAAACATTCAGTACTTC | CATRIPRAKNIQYF
TRBJ2-3 | TRBV5-1 | TRBD2 | few | TGCGCCAGCAAGGCGCTAGCGGGGAGGACAGATACGCAGTATTTT | CASKALAGRTDTQYF
TRBJ2-1 | TRBV2 | NA | NA | TGTGCCAGCAGCAGGCTAGGGGAGCAGTTCTTC | CASSRLGEQFF
TRBJ2-5 | TRBV20-1 | TRBD2 | few | TGCAGTGTTACCGGACTAGCGACGGGGTTAGTCGAGACCCAGTACTTC | CSVTGLATGLVETQYF
TRBJ1-1 | TRBV4-1 | NA | few | TGCGCCAGCAGCCAAGATGGAGCGGGGGCAGCCCGTGAAGCTTTCTTT | CASSQDGAGAAREAFF
TRBJ2-7 | TRBV2 | TRBD2 | many | TGTGCCAGCAGTTCTGGCCTAGCGGCCGCTAACTCCTACGAGCAGTACTTC | CASSSGLAAANSYEQYF
TRBJ1-1 | TRBV11-3 | TRBD1 | many | TGTGCCAGCAGCTTAGCCCAACCGGGACAGGGCACTGAAGCTTTCTTT | CASSLAQPGQGTEAFF
TRBJ2-3 | TRBV28 | NA | few | TGTGCCAGCAGTTTACCCGGGAGAGGAACAGATACGCAGTATTTT | CASSLPGRGTDTQYF
TRBJ2-1 | TRBV5-1 | NA | NA | TGCGCCAGCAGCATGGGGTTCTACAATGAGCAGTTCTTC | CASSMGFYNEQFF
TRBJ2-1 | TRBV6-2/TRBV6-3 | NA | many | TGTGCCAGCAGTTCAAACAATGAGCAGTTCTTC | CASSSNNEQFF
TRBJ1-2 | TRBV20-1 | TRBD1 | many | TGCAGTGCTCCCAAAATCTCAGGGGGCGGAGGAGGCTACACCTTC | CSAPKISGGGGGYTF
TRBJ1-5 | TRBV28 | TRBD1 | many | TGTGCCAGCAGACAAGACAGGGGGACCCCCCAGCATTTT | CASRQDRGTPQHF
TRBJ1-1 | TRBV19 | NA | NA | TGTGCCAGTAGTACGCATCCTCAAGGGACAGAAGCTTTCTTT | CASSTHPQGTEAFF